This T cell receptor beta chain was obtained from a study of T-cell reconstitution after alpha-beta-depleted transplantation in children. A note on this clonotype: Its antigen is undetermined.

General study points: T-cell counts and diversity at one year following transplant were attributed mainly to newly produced T cells.

The library targeted TCRbeta and was prepared with unique molecular identifiers. Using its own MiXCR run on the PCR reads, TCRdb lists one record per CDR3 protein. The profile shows 500,000 to 750,000 distinct CDR3 sequences, around 27% of them singletons. The ends lost 5 bases at V and 2 bases at J; junction bases unmatched: 20. The CDR3 contains 19 residues. Germline V lookup: CDR1 MNHNS, CDR2 SASEGT. The source is a boy in the first two years of life with Wiskott-Aldrich syndrome, due to receive a stem cell transplant. The sequencing here drew on PBMCs, taken before TCRalphabeta/CD19-depleted stem cell transplant. The rearrangement links TRBV6-1 to TRBJ2-5; 7 bases line up with TRBD2. CDR3 coding DNA: TGTGCCAGCAGTACCCGGAGGGTAGCGTTTGGGGGGGGGCAAGAGACCCAGTACTTC. This sequence encodes CASSTRRVAFGGGQETQYF.